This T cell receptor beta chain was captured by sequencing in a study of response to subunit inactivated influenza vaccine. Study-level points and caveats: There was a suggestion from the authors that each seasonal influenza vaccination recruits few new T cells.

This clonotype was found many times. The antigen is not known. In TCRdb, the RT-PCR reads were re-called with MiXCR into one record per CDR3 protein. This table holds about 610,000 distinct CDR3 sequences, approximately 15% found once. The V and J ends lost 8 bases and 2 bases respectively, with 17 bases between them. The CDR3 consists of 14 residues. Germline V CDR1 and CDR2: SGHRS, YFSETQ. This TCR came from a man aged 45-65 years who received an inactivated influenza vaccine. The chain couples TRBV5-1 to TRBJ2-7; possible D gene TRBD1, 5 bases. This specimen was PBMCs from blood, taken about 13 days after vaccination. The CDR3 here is CARLLRTLTYEQYF. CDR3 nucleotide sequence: TGCGCCAGACTTCTTCGGACACTTACCTACGAGCAGTACTTC.